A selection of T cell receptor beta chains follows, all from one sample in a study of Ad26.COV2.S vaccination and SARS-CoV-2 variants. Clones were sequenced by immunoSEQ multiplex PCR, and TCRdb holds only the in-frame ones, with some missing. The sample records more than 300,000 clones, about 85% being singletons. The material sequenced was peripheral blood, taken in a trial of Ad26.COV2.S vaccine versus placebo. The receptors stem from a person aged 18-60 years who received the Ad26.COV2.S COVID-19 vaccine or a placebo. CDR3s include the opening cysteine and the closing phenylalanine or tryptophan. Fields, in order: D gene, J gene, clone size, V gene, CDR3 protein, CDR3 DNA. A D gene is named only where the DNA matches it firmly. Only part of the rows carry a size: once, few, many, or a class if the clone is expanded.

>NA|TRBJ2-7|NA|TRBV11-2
CASSLAAASLPQNF
TGTGCCAGCAGCTTAGCGGCGGCGTCTCTTCCTCAGAACTTC
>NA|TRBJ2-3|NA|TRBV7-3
CASSFTRGQDTQYF
TGTGCCAGCAGCTTTACTCGGGGCCAAGATACGCAGTATTTT
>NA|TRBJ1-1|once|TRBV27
CASSSPYGAGGTEAFF
TGTGCCAGCAGTTCCCCCTACGGTGCGGGGGGCACTGAAGCTTTCTTT
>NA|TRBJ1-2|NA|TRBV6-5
CASRLRVGSGYTF
TGTGCCAGCAGGCTACGTGTGGGGTCTGGCTACACCTTC
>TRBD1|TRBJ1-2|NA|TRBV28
CATQRTGSALLYGYTF
TGTGCCACTCAACGGACAGGTTCGGCACTCCTGTATGGCTACACCTTC
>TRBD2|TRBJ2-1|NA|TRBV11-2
CASSLGSSGRPAYNEQFF
TGTGCCAGCAGCTTAGGTAGTAGCGGGAGGCCCGCCTACAATGAGCAGTTCTTC
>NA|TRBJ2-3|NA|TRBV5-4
CASSLQKTDTQYF
TGTGCCAGCAGCTTGCAGAAGACAGATACGCAGTATTTT
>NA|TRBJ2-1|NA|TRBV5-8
CASSHGLYPGPYNEQFF
TGTGCCAGCAGCCACGGACTTTACCCTGGGCCTTACAATGAGCAGTTCTTC
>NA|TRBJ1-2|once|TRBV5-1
CASSLGGGRDYGYTF
TGCGCCAGCAGCTTGGGTGGGGGCCGCGACTATGGCTACACCTTC
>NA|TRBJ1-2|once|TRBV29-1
CSVEEQSYGYTF
TGCAGCGTTGAAGAGCAGAGCTATGGCTACACCTTC
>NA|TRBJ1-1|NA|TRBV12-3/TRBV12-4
CASSLIRTAEAFF
TGTGCCAGCAGTTTAATTCGGACAGCTGAAGCTTTCTTT
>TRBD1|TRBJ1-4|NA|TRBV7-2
CASRWRQGASEKLFF
TGTGCCAGCAGGTGGAGACAGGGGGCAAGCGAAAAACTGTTTTTT
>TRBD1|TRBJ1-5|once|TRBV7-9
CASSSGQVIDPQHF
TGTGCCAGCAGCTCCGGACAGGTCATTGATCCCCAGCATTTT
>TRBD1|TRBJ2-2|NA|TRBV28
CASSPRQGGDTGELFF
TGTGCCAGCAGTCCCCGACAGGGGGGGGACACCGGGGAGCTGTTTTTT
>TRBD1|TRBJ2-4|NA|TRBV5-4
CASSPPTGQGIQYF
TGTGCCAGCAGCCCCCCTACCGGACAGGGAATACAGTACTTC
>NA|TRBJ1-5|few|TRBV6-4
CASSEKGGGNQPQHF
TGTGCCAGCAGTGAAAAGGGAGGGGGCAATCAGCCCCAGCATTTT
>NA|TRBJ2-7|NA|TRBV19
CASSGGMASDEQYF
TGTGCCAGTAGTGGGGGCATGGCTTCGGACGAGCAGTACTTC
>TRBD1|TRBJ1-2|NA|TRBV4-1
CASSQGGSGQGNYGYTF
TGCGCCAGCAGCCAAGGTGGCTCGGGACAGGGGAACTATGGCTACACCTTC
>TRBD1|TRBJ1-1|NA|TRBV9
CASSEGTGAGTEAFF
TGTGCCAGCAGCGAGGGGACAGGGGCGGGCACTGAAGCTTTCTTT
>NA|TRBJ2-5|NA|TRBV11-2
CASSLDRETQYF
TGTGCCAGCAGCTTAGATAGGGAGACCCAGTACTTC
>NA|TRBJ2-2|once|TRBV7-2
CASSTQPVGAGTGELFF
TGTGCCAGCAGCACCCAACCGGTGGGCGCGGGCACCGGGGAGCTGTTTTTT
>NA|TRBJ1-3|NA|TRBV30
CAWSPRTGNTIYF
TGTGCCTGGAGCCCCCGGACTGGAAACACCATATATTTT
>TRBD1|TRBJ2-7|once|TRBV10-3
CAISGTGTYEQYF
TGTGCCATCAGTGGGACAGGGACCTACGAGCAGTACTTC
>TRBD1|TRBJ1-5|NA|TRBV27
CASSSSDRGNQPQHF
TGTGCCAGCAGTTCGTCGGACAGGGGGAATCAGCCCCAGCATTTT
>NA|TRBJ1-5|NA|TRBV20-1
CSASWRWEQRNQPQHF
TGCAGTGCTAGTTGGAGGTGGGAGCAACGCAATCAGCCCCAGCATTTT
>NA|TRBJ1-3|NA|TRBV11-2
CASSRYLANSGNTIYF
TGTGCCAGCAGCCGTTACCTGGCGAACTCTGGAAACACCATATATTTT
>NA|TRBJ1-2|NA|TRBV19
CASSIGRDNYGYTF
TGTGCCAGTAGTATCGGCCGTGACAACTATGGCTACACCTTC
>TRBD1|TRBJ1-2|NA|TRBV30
CAWSVGGQGFYGYTF
TGTGCCTGGAGTGTAGGGGGACAGGGGTTCTATGGCTACACCTTC
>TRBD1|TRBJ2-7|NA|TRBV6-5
CASSYEGAGAYEQYF
TGTGCCAGCAGTTATGAGGGGGCAGGGGCCTACGAGCAGTACTTC
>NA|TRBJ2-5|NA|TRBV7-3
CASSFVRETQYF
TGTGCCAGCAGCTTTGTTCGAGAGACCCAGTACTTC
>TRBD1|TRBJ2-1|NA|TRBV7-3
CASSRSHSGTGEGEQFF
TGTGCCAGCAGCCGATCCCATAGTGGGACAGGGGAAGGTGAGCAGTTCTTC
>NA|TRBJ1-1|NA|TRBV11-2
CASSLLQEGGNTEAFF
TGTGCCAGCAGCTTACTACAGGAGGGTGGGAACACTGAAGCTTTCTTT
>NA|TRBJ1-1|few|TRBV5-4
CASSLMIGGGVTEAFF
TGTGCCAGCAGCTTGATGATCGGGGGTGGGGTCACTGAAGCTTTCTTT